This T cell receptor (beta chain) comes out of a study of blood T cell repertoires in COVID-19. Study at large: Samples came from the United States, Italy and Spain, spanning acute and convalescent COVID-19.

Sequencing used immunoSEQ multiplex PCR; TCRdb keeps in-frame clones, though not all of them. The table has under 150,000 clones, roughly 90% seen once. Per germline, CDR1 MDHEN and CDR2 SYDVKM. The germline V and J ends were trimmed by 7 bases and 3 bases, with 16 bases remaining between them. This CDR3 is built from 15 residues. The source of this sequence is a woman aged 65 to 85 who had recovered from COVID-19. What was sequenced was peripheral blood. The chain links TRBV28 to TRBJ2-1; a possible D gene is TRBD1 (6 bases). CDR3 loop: CASTLKPRGYNEQFF. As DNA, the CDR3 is TGTGCCAGCACCTTGAAGCCCAGGGGCTACAATGAGCAGTTCTTC.